A selection of T cell receptor beta chains follows, all from one sample in a study of blood T cell repertoires in COVID-19. Here immunoSEQ multiplex PCR was the method, and the copy in TCRdb shows in-frame clones only, minus some. This sample has around 300,000 clones, with approximately 85% found just once. The sequenced material came from peripheral blood. These TCRs come from a woman between 65 and 79 years old with acute or convalescent COVID-19. Both conserved end residues are part of each CDR3. D genes are given only for firm matches. Size values are once, few and many counts, or a class for expanded clones, and some rows have none.

-,TRBJ2-2,-,TRBV5-4,TGTGCCAGCAGCTTGGGGCAGGGCTACACCGGGGAGCTGTTTTTT,CASSLGQGYTGELFF
once,TRBJ2-1,-,TRBV3-1/TRBV3-2,TGTGCCAGCAGCTCCCAGGGTTCTAAGGGAAAAGGACAGTTCTTC,CASSSQGSKGKGQFF
once,TRBJ2-5,-,TRBV5-1,TGCGCCAGCAGCTTGGCCAGGGCATTGGATGAGACCCAGTACTTC,CASSLARALDETQYF
-,TRBJ2-7,TRBD1,TRBV19,TGTGCCAGTAGTATAGATTCCACAGGGGCCTACGAGCAGTACTTC,CASSIDSTGAYEQYF
-,TRBJ2-3,-,TRBV3-1/TRBV3-2,TGTGCCAGCAGCCAAGCGGGGAGAGATACGCAGTATTTT,CASSQAGRDTQYF
-,TRBJ2-1,TRBD2,TRBV18,TGTGCCAGCTCACCACGGCGGGGGACCTACAATGAGCAGTTCTTC,CASSPRRGTYNEQFF
-,TRBJ1-1,-,TRBV6-4,TGTGCCAGCAGGATCAATGCCGTGGAGGCAGAAGCTTTCTTT,CASRINAVEAEAFF
once,TRBJ2-7,TRBD1,TRBV13,TGTGCCAGCAGCTTTACAGGGGAAGGTTGGAACGAGCAGTACTTC,CASSFTGEGWNEQYF
few,TRBJ1-6,-,TRBV5-4,TGTGCCAGCAGCTTGAAAGGACGGCCTCAGGGGAATTCACCCCTCCACTTT,CASSLKGRPQGNSPLHF
-,TRBJ2-4,-,TRBV20-1,TGCAGTGCCGACCAGGGAAACATTCAGTACTTC,CSADQGNIQYF
-,TRBJ1-2,TRBD1,TRBV19,TGTGCCAGTAGTCCGAGACCGGGACAGACGCGCCATGGCTACACCTTC,CASSPRPGQTRHGYTF
few,TRBJ1-1,-,TRBV6-5,TGTGCCAGCGGCTCCACTGAAGCTTTCTTT,CASGSTEAFF
-,TRBJ1-2,-,TRBV27,TGTGCCAGCAGTTCCCTGGAGGGAGCCGCTTCGTATGGCTACACCTTC,CASSSLEGAASYGYTF
-,TRBJ1-1,-,TRBV5-1,TGCGCCAGCAGCTTGGATAGGAGACCGAACACTGAAGCTTTCTTT,CASSLDRRPNTEAFF
-,TRBJ2-3,TRBD2,TRBV6-6,TGTGCCAGCAGTCGGACTAGCGGGGGGTCAAGGAGCACAGATACGCAGTATTTT,CASSRTSGGSRSTDTQYF
-,TRBJ2-3,TRBD1,TRBV10-2,TGCGCCAGCAGTGAGACAGGGGGTACAGATACGCAGTATTTT,CASSETGGTDTQYF
-,TRBJ2-2,TRBD1,TRBV12-5,TGTGCTAGTGGTCCCGGGACAGGGTACGTCCTGAACACCGGGGAGCTGTTTTTT,CASGPGTGYVLNTGELFF
-,TRBJ1-2,TRBD1,TRBV5-4,TGTGCCAGCAGCTCAGGAACAGGGGACTATGGCTACACCTTC,CASSSGTGDYGYTF
-,TRBJ1-1,TRBD1,TRBV5-1,TGCGCCAGGGGGACAGGGACGAACACTGAAGCTTTCTTT,CARGTGTNTEAFF
-,TRBJ1-1,TRBD1,TRBV6-5,TGTGCCACGGACAGGGCGAACACTGAAGCTTTCTTT,CATDRANTEAFF
-,TRBJ2-2,-,TRBV3-1/TRBV3-2,TGTGCCAGCAGCCAAGAAGGAAAAGGGACAAGATTCACCGGGGAGCTGTTTTTT,CASSQEGKGTRFTGELFF
-,TRBJ2-5,-,TRBV5-1,TGCGCCAGCAGCTCCGGCCCACGGGGGCAAGAGACCCAGTACTTC,CASSSGPRGQETQYF
-,TRBJ2-7,-,TRBV6-5,TGTGCCAGCAGTTATCGCCGGGAGCAGTACTTC,CASSYRREQYF
-,TRBJ1-6,TRBD1,TRBV5-1,TGCGCCAGCAGCTTGGAGGGACAGGGGGCTCTATCACCCCTCCACTTT,CASSLEGQGALSPLHF
-,TRBJ2-7,TRBD1,TRBV2,TGTGCCAGCACATGGACAGGCACGCACGAGCAGTACTTC,CASTWTGTHEQYF
-,TRBJ1-5,-,TRBV7-9,TGTGCCAGCAGCTCCAGGGGAGATCAGCCCCAGCATTTT,CASSSRGDQPQHF
-,TRBJ1-2,TRBD1,TRBV4-1,TGCGCCAGCCAACCAACAGGGGACGCGAGAGGCTACACCTTC,CASQPTGDARGYTF
few,TRBJ2-2,TRBD2,TRBV6-5,TGTGCCAGCAGCCGGGGGGACACCGGGGAGCTGTTTTTT,CASSRGDTGELFF
few,TRBJ1-2,-,TRBV4-1,TGCGCCAGCAGCCAAGAAGAGCAGGGCTCCTATGGCTACACCTTC,CASSQEEQGSYGYTF
-,TRBJ1-5,-,TRBV5-1,TGCGCCAGCAGCTTGGATGGGGGGAGTCAGCCCCAGCATTTT,CASSLDGGSQPQHF
-,TRBJ1-2,-,TRBV6-4,TGTGCCAGCAGAAGCACCGGGAACTATGGCTACACCTTC,CASRSTGNYGYTF
-,TRBJ1-6,-,TRBV2,TGTGCCAGCTGGGATTTCAGGGAGGGTCCCCCACCCCTCCACTTT,CASWDFREGPPPLHF
-,TRBJ1-4,-,TRBV19,TGTGCCAGTGGTAAACCCGGGGGGGACCATTCAACTAATGAAAAACTGTTTTTT,CASGKPGGDHSTNEKLFF
-,TRBJ2-1,-,TRBV4-1,TGCGCCAGCAGCCATAGGGGCGGGGTTGAGCAGTTCTTC,CASSHRGGVEQFF
-,TRBJ1-4,TRBD1,TRBV5-1,TGCGCCAGCAGCTTGGGGGGACAGGAAGAAAAACTGTTTTTT,CASSLGGQEEKLFF
-,TRBJ1-4,-,TRBV10-3,TGTGCCACGTCAGTCCCAACTAATGAAAAACTGTTTTTT,CATSVPTNEKLFF
-,TRBJ1-4,-,TRBV6-5,TGTGCCAGCAGCGCAGGGGTGGGGGATGAACTGTTTTTT,CASSAGVGDELFF
once,TRBJ2-5,TRBD2,TRBV13,TGTGCCAGCAGCATTCTAGCGGGGAACCAAGAGACCCAGTACTTC,CASSILAGNQETQYF
-,TRBJ1-5,TRBD1,TRBV19,TGTGCCAGTACCCCAGGACAGGGTTATCAGCCCCAGCATTTT,CASTPGQGYQPQHF
-,TRBJ1-1,TRBD1,TRBV6-5,TGTGCCAGCAAGAGGACAGGGACCACTGAAGCTTTCTTT,CASKRTGTTEAFF
-,TRBJ2-3,-,TRBV5-1,TGCGCCAGCAGCTTAGCAGTCGGGGGAACAGATACGCAGTATTTT,CASSLAVGGTDTQYF
-,TRBJ2-1,-,TRBV5-1,TGCGCCAGCAGCTCGGGACCGGGGGACAGTTACAATGAGCAGTTCTTC,CASSSGPGDSYNEQFF
few,TRBJ2-1,-,TRBV2,TGTGCCAGCAGTAGCGGCGATGAGCAGTTCTTC,CASSSGDEQFF
once,TRBJ2-1,TRBD2,TRBV24-1,TGTGCCACCAGTGACCGTAGCGGGGGCCGCCTCTCCTACAATGAGCAGTTCTTC,CATSDRSGGRLSYNEQFF
-,TRBJ1-2,TRBD1,TRBV6-1,TGTGCCAGCAGTGAGAGAAGGGGGCTGTGGGGCTACACCTTC,CASSERRGLWGYTF
once,TRBJ1-1,-,TRBV18,TGTGCCAGCTCACCACGTCAAGGGAGAGGGAGCACTGAAGCTTTCTTT,CASSPRQGRGSTEAFF
-,TRBJ2-5,TRBD2,TRBV7-2,TGTGCCAGCAGCTCAACGGGACTAGGAGGGGAGACCCAGTACTTC,CASSSTGLGGETQYF
few,TRBJ1-3,-,TRBV3-1/TRBV3-2,TGTGCCAGCAGCCATAGTAGCTCTGGAAACACCATATATTTT,CASSHSSSGNTIYF
-,TRBJ1-1,-,TRBV3-1/TRBV3-2,TGTGCCAGCAGCCTCAGGCTTGGGAACACTGAAGCTTTCTTT,CASSLRLGNTEAFF
-,TRBJ1-1,-,TRBV5-1,TGCGCCAGCAAGGTCGAGTTGGCACAGGGAGAGGCTTTCTTT,CASKVELAQGEAFF
-,TRBJ1-3,-,TRBV7-9,TGTGCCAGCAGCAGATACAGGACGGGAAACACCATATATTTT,CASSRYRTGNTIYF
few,TRBJ2-7,-,TRBV14,TGTGCCAGCAGCCAAGGAATCCGGAGGAAGTACTTC,CASSQGIRRKYF
-,TRBJ1-6,-,TRBV11-2,TGTGCCAGCACCCAGAACAGGGACAATTCACCCCTCCACTTT,CASTQNRDNSPLHF
-,TRBJ2-1,TRBD1,TRBV19,TGTGCCAGTACAACAGGGGGATCCTACAATGAGCAGTTCTTC,CASTTGGSYNEQFF
few,TRBJ2-7,TRBD2,TRBV10-1,TGCGCCAGCAGTGGGGAGCGGGGGAGCTACGAGCAGTACTTC,CASSGERGSYEQYF
-,TRBJ1-1,-,TRBV28,TGTGCCAGCATTGCAGGGTTTGGCACTGAAGCTTTCTTT,CASIAGFGTEAFF
-,TRBJ2-2,-,TRBV6-2/TRBV6-3,TGTGCCAGCAGTGCGCCTCGCGGACAGCCTAGTGGGGGGGAGCTGTTTTTT,CASSAPRGQPSGGELFF